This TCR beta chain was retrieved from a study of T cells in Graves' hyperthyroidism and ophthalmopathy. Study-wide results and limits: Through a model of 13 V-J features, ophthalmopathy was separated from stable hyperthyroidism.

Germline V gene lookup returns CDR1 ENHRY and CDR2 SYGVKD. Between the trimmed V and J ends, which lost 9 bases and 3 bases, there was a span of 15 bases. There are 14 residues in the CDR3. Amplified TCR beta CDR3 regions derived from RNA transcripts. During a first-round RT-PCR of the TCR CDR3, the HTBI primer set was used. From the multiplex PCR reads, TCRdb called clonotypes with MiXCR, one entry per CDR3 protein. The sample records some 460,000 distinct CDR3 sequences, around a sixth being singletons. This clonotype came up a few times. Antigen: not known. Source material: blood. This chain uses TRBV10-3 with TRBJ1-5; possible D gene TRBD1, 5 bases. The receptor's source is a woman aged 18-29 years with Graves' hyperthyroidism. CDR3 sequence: CAIGRDRDNQPQHF. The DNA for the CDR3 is TGTGCCATTGGCAGAGACAGAGACAATCAGCCCCAGCATTTT.